These T cell receptor beta chains were read from a single sample in a study of T cell repertoires in ileal Crohn's disease. The data were produced by immunoSEQ multiplex PCR, yet TCRdb's version contains in-frame clones alone and is incomplete. The repertoire holds 9,500 to 12,000 clones, with more than 75% as singletons. The sample taken for sequencing was ileal tissue. These receptors originate from an adult with Crohn's disease. Each CDR3 is given with its conserved first and last residue. Part of the rows lack a size; the others show once, few, many or a class for expanded clones.

>once|TRBV2|TRBJ2-7|13
CASSGITYYEQYF
>.|TRBV19|TRBJ2-2|14
CASKMAGNTGELFF
>.|TRBV5-5|TRBJ2-3|15
CASPPGPTSTDTQYF
>.|TRBV6-1|TRBJ1-5|15
CASRQTGNSNQPQHF
>.|TRBV15|TRBJ1-2|14
CATSSRQGPYGYTF
>.|TRBV5-1|TRBJ2-1|15
CASTRGQSSYNEQFF
>.|TRBV30|TRBJ2-3|17
CAWSTYRQGAGVDTQYF
>.|TRBV5-6|TRBJ1-1|13
CASTSLAAPEAFF
>.|TRBV19|TRBJ2-5|16
CASSTAHRGLGETQYF
>few|TRBV6-5|TRBJ2-3|13
CATSMDPLDTQYF
>.|TRBV5-4|TRBJ1-1|13
CASSLQGSTEAFF
>.|TRBV2|TRBJ2-3|15
CASAGLAGGKDTQYF
>.|TRBV7-9|TRBJ1-4|12
CASSPTNEKLFF
>.|TRBV30|TRBJ1-5|13
CAWSVNRGQPQHF
>.|TRBV9|TRBJ2-1|15
CASTVSTGSYNEQFF
>.|TRBV9|TRBJ2-4|14
CASSPWTGRNIQYF
>.|TRBV7-9|TRBJ2-2|15
CASTPRGYNTGELFF
>.|TRBV6-4|TRBJ2-6|14
CASSEHSGANVLTF
>.|TRBV18|TRBJ2-2|14
CASPGLANTGELFF
>.|TRBV7-3|TRBJ2-3|16
CASSKTSGSGTDTQYF
>.|TRBV12-5|TRBJ2-1|13
CASGWGFYNEQFF
>.|TRBV9|TRBJ1-3|15
CASSAAGTPGNTIYF
>few|TRBV2|TRBJ1-2|15
CASSAEHSTNYGYTF
>.|TRBV23-1|TRBJ1-3|17
CASSQSTGRPSGNTIYF
>.|TRBV6-5|TRBJ1-2|13
CASSRGTVYGYTF
>.|TRBV6-1|TRBJ1-5|15
CASSEYVTKAQPQHF
>.|TRBV15|TRBJ1-1|14
CATSRDRANTEAFF
>.|TRBV2|TRBJ1-5|14
CASSHQGSNQPQHF
>.|TRBV2|TRBJ2-5|14
CASRKGAVQETQYF
>.|TRBV6-4|TRBJ1-2|12
CASRTGRYGYTF
>.|TRBV11-3|TRBJ2-5|14
CASSHTAEGETQYF
>.|TRBV4-2|TRBJ2-2|18
CASSKALAGGPGTGELFF
>.|TRBV11-2|TRBJ2-3|20
CASSLDGTSGRAALPDTQYF
>.|TRBV30|TRBJ1-2|14
CAWSRVGGSNGYTF
>.|TRBV6-1|TRBJ1-5|15
CASSERGRGNQPQHF
>.|TRBV7-9|TRBJ1-2|17
CASSLMIGGKANYGYTF
>.|TRBV5-1|TRBJ2-5|13
CASRYGEGETQYF